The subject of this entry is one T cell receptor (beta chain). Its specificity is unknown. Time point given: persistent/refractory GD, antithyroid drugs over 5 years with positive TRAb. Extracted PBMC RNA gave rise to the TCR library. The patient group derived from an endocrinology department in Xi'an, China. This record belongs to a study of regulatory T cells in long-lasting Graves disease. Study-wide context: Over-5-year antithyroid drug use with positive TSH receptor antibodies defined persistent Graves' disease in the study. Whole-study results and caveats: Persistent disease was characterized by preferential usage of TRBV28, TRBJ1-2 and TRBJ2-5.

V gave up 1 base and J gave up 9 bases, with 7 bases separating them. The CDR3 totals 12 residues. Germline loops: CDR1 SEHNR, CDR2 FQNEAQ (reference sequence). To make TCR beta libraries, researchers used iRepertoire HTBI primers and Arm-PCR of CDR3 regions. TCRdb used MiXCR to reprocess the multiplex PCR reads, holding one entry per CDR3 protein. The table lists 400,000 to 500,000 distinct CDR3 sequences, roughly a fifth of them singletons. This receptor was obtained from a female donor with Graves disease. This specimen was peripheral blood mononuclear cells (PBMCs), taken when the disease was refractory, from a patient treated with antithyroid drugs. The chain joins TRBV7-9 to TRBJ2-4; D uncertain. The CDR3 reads CASSLEGAIQYF. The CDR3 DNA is TGTGCCAGCAGCTTAGAGGGCGCCATTCAGTACTTC.